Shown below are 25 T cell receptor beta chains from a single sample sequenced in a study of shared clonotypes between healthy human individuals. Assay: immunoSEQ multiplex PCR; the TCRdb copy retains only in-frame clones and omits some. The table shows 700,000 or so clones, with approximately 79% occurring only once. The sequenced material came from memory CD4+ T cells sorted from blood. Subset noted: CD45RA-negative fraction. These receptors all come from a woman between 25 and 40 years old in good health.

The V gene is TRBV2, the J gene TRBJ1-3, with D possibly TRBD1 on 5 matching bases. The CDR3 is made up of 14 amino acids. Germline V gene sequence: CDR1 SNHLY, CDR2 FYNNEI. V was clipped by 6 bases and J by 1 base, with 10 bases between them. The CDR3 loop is CASSRAISGNTIYF. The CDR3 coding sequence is TGTGCCAGCAGCAGGGCAATTTCTGGAAACACCATATATTTT.

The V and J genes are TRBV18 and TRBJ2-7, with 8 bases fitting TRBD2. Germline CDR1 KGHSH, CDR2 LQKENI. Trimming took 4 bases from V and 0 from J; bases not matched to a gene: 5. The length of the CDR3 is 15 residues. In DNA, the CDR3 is TGTGCCAGCTCACTGCTCGGGGGGGCCTCCTACGAGCAGTACTTC. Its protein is CASSLLGGASYEQYF.

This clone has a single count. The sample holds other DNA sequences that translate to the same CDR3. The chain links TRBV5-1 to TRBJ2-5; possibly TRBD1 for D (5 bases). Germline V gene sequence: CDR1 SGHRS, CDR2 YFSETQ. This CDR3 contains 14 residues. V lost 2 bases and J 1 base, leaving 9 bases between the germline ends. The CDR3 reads CASSFQGAQETQYF. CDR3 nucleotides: TGCGCCAGCAGCTTCCAGGGTGCCCAAGAGACCCAGTACTTC.

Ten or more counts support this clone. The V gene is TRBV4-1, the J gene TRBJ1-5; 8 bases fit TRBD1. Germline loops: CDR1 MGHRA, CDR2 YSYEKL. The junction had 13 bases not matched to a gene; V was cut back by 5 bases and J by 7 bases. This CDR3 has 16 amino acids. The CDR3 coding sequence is TGCGCCAGCAGCTTGACACAACTCAGGGGGCCCCAGCCCCAGCATTTT. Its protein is CASSLTQLRGPQPQHF.

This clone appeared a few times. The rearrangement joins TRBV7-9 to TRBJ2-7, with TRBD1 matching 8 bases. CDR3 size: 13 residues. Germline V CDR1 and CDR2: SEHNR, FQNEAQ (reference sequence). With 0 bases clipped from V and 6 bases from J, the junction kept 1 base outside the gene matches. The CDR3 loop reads CASSLADRAEQYF. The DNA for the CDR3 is TGTGCCAGCAGCTTAGCGGACAGGGCCGAGCAGTACTTC.

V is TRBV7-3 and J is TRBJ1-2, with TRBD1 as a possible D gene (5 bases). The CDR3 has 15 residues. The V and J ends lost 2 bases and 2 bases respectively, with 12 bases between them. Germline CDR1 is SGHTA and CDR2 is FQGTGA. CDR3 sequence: CASSLAVTENYGYTF. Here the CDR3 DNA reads TGTGCCAGCAGCTTAGCGGTGACAGAAAACTATGGCTACACCTTC. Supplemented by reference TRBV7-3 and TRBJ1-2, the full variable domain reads GAGVSQTPSNKVTEKGKYVELRCDPISGHTALYWYRQSLGQGPEFLIYFQGTGAADDSGLPNDRFFAVRPEGSVSTLKIQRTERGDSAVYLCASSLAVTENYGYTFGSGTRLTVV.

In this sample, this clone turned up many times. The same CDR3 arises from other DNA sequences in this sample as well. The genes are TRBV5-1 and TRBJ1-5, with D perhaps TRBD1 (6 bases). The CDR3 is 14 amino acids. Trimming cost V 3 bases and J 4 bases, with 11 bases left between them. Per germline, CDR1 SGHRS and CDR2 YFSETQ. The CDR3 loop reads CASSSGQPNQPQHF. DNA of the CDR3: TGCGCCAGCAGCTCAGGACAGCCAAATCAGCCCCAGCATTTT. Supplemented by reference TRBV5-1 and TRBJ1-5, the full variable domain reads KAGVTQTPRYLIKTRGQQVTLSCSPISGHRSVSWYQQTPGQGLQFLFEYFSETQRNKGNFPGRFSGRQFSNSRSEMNVSTLELGDSALYLCASSSGQPNQPQHFGDGTRLSIL.

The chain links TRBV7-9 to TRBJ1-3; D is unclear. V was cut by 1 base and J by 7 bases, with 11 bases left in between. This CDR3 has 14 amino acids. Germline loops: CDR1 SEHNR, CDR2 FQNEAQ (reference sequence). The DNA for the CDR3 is TGTGCCAGCAGCTTAGACGGCAGTTCTAACACCATATATTTT. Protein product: CASSLDGSSNTIYF.

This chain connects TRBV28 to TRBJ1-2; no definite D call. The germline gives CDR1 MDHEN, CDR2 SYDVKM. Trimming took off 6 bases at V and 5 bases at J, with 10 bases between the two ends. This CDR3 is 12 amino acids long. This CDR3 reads CASRQAAYGYTF. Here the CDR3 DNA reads TGTGCCAGCAGGCAGGCCGCTTATGGCTACACCTTC.

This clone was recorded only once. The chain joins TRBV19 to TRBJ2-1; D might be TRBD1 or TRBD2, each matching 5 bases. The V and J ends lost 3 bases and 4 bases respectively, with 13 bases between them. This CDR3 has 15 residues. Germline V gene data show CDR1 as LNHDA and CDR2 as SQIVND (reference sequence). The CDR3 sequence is CASSISLGVYNEQFF. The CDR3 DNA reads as TGTGCCAGTAGTATTTCCCTGGGGGTTTACAATGAGCAGTTCTTC.

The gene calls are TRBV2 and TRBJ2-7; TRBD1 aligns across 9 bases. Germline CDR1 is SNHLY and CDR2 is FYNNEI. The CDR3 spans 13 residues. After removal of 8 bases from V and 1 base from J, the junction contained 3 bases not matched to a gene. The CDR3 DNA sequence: TGTGCCAGCCGCGGGACAGGGTCCTACGAGCAGTACTTC. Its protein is CASRGTGSYEQYF.

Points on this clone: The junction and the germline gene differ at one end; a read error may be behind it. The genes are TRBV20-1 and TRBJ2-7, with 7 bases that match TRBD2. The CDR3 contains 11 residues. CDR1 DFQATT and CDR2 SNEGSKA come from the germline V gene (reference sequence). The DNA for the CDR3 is TGCAGTGCTAGTGATCGAGGGACTAAGAACTTC. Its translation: CSASDRGTKNF.

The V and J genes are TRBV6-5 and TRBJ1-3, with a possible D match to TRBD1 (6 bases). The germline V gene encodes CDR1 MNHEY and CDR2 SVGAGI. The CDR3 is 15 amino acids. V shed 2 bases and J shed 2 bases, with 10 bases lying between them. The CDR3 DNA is TGTGCCAGCAGTTACGCGGGGGCGGCTGGAAACACCATATATTTT. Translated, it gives CASSYAGAAGNTIYF.

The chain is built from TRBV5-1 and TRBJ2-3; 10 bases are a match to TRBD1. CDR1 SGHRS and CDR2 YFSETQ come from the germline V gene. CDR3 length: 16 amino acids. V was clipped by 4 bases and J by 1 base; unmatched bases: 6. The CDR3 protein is CASSRGQGRGTDTQYF. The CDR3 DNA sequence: TGCGCCAGCAGCCGGGGACAGGGGCGGGGCACAGATACGCAGTATTTT.

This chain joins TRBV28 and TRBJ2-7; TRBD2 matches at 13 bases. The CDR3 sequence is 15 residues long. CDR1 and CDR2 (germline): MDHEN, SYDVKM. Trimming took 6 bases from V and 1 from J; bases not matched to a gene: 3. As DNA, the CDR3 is TGTGCCAGCAGGGGACTAGCGGGATCGTCCTACGAGCAGTACTTC. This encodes CASRGLAGSSYEQYF.

In DNA form, the CDR3 reads TGCGCCAGCAGCTTGGGGGTCCGCTCTGGGGCCAACGTCCTGACTTTC. This translates into CASSLGVRSGANVLTF. The chain couples TRBV5-1 to TRBJ2-6; D gene uncertain. There are 16 residues in the CDR3. Germline loops: CDR1 SGHRS, CDR2 YFSETQ. Trimming cost V 0 bases and J 0 bases, with 7 bases left between them.

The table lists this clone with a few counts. The CDR3 DNA sequence: TGTGCCGGGGGGACTAGCGGAAACACAGATACGCAGTATTTT. Its protein is CAGGTSGNTDTQYF. The V and J genes are TRBV6-1 and TRBJ2-3, with 11 bases lining up with TRBD2. Germline V gene lookup returns CDR1 MNHNS and CDR2 SASEGT. This CDR3 has 14 residues. The ends lost 11 bases at V and 2 bases at J; junction bases unmatched: 6.

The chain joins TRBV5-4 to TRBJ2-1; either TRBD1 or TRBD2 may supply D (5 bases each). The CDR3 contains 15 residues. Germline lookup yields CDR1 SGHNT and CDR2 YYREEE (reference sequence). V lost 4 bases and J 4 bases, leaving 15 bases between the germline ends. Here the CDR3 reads CASSPRGVSYNEQFF. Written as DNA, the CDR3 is TGTGCCAGCAGCCCGAGGGGAGTTTCGTACAATGAGCAGTTCTTC.

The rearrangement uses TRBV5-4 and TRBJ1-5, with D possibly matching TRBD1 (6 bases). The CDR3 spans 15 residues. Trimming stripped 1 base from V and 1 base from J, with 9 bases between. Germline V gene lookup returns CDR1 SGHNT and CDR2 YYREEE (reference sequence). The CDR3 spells CASSLLRGSNQPQHF. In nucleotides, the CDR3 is TGTGCCAGCAGCTTGCTCAGGGGAAGCAATCAGCCCCAGCATTTT.

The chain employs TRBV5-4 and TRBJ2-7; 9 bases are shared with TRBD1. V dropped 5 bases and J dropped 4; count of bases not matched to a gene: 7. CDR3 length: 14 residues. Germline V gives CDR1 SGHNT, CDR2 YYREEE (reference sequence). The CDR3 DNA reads TGTGCCAGCAGGCACGGACAGGGGACTTACGAGCAGTACTTC. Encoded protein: CASRHGQGTYEQYF.

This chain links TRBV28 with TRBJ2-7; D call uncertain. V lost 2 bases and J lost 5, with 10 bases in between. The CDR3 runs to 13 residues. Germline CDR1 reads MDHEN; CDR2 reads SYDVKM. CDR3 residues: CASSLPLTHEQYF. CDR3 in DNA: TGTGCCAGCAGTTTACCCCTGACCCACGAGCAGTACTTC.

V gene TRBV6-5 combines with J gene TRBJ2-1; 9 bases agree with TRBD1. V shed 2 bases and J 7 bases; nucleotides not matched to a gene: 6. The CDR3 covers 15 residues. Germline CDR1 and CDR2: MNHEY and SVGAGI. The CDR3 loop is CASSYDRGFSNEQFF. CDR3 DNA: TGTGCCAGCAGTTACGACAGGGGGTTCTCGAATGAGCAGTTCTTC.

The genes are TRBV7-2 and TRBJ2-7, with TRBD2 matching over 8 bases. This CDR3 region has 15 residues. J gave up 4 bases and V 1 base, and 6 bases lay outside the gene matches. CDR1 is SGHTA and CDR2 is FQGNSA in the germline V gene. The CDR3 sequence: CASSLGSGSQYEQYF. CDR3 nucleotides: TGTGCCAGCAGCTTAGGAAGCGGGAGCCAATACGAGCAGTACTTC. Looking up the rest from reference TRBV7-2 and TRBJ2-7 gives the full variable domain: GAGVSQSPSNKVTEKGKDVELRCDPISGHTALYWYRQSLGQGLEFLIYFQGNSAPDKSGLPSDRFSAERTGGSVSTLTIQRTQQEDSAVYLCASSLGSGSQYEQYFGPGTRLTVT.

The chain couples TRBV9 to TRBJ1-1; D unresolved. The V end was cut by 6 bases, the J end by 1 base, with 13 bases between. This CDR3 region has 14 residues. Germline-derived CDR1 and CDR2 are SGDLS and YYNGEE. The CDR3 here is CASTLGLGNTEAFF. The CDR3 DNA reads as TGTGCCAGCACCCTTGGACTGGGGAACACTGAAGCTTTCTTT.

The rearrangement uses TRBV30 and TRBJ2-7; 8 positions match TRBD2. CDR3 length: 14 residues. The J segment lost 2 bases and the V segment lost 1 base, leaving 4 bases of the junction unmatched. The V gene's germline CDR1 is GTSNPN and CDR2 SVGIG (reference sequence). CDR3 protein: CAWSERGITYEQYF. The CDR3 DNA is TGTGCCTGGAGTGAGCGGGGGATTACCTACGAGCAGTACTTC.